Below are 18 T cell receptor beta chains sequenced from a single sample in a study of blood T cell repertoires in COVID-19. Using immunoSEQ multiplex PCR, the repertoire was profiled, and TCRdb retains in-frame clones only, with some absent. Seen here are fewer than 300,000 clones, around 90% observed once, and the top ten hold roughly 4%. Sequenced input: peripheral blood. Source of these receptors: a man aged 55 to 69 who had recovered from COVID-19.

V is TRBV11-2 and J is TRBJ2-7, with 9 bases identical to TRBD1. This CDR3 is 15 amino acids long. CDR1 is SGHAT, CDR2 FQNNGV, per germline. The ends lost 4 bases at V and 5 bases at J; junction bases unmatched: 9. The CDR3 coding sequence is TGTGCCAGCAGCTCGCTACGGGACAGGGATAACGAGCAGTACTTC. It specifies CASSSLRDRDNEQYF.

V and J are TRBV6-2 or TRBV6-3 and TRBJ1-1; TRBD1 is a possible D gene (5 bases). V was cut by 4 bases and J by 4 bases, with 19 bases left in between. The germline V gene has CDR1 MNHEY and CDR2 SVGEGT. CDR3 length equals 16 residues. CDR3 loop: CASSSSLGRSGTEAFF. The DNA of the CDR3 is TGTGCCAGCAGTTCGTCCCTGGGGCGGTCAGGCACTGAAGCTTTCTTT.

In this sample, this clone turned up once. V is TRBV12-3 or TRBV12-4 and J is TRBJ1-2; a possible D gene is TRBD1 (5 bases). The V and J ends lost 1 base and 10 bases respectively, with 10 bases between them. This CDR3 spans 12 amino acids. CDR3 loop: CASSLGQPDYTF. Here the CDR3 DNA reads TGTGCCAGCAGTTTAGGACAGCCAGACTACACCTTC.

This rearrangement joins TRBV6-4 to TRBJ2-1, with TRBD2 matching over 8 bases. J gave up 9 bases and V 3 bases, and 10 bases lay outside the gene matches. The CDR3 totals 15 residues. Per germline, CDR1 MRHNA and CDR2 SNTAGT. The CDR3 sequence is CASSEGSGGPGEQFF. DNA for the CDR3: TGTGCCAGCAGTGAAGGTTCGGGGGGGCCCGGTGAGCAGTTCTTC.

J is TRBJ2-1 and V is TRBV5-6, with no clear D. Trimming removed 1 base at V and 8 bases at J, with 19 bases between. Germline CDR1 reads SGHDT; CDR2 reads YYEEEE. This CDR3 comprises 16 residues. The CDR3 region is CASSLKLAAPVHEQFF. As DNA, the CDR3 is TGTGCCAGCAGCTTGAAGCTTGCGGCCCCGGTCCATGAGCAGTTCTTC.

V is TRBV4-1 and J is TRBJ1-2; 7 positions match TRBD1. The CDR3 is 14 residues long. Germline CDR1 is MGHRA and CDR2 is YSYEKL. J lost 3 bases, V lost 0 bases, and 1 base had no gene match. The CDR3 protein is CASSQDGTDYGYTF. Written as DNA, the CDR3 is TGCGCCAGCAGCCAAGACGGGACAGACTATGGCTACACCTTC.

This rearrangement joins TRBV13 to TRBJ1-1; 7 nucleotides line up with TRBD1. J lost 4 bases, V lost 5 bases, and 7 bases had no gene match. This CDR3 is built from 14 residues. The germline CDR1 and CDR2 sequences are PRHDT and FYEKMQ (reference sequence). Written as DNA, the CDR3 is TGTGCCAGCAGCCACAGGGGTTGGGGCACTGAAGCTTTCTTT. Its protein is CASSHRGWGTEAFF.

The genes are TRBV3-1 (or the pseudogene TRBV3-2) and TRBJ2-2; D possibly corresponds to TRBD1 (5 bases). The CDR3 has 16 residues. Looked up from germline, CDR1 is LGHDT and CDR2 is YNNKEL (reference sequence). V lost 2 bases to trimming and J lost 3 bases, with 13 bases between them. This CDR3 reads CASSQRTQVDTGELFF. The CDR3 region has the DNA TGTGCCAGCAGCCAAAGGACACAGGTTGACACCGGGGAGCTGTTTTTT.

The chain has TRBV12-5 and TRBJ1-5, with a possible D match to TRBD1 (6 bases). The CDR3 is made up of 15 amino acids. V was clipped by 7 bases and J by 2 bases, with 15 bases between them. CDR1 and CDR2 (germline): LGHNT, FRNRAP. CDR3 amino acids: CASAPDRKGNQPQHF. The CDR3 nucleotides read TGTGCTAGTGCCCCAGACAGGAAGGGCAATCAGCCCCAGCATTTT.

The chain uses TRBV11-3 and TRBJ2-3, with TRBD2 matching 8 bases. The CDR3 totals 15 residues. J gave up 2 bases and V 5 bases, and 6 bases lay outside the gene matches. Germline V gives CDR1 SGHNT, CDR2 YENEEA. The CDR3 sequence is CASSARAGDTDTQYF. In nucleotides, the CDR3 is TGTGCCAGCAGCGCACGAGCGGGGGACACAGATACGCAGTATTTT.

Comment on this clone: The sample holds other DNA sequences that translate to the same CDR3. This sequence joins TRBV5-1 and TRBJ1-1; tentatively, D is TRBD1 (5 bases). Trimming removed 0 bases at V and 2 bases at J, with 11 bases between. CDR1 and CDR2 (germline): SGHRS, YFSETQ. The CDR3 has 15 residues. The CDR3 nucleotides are TGCGCCAGCAGCTTGGTGGGGGGTCCAAACACTGAAGCTTTCTTT. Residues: CASSLVGGPNTEAFF.

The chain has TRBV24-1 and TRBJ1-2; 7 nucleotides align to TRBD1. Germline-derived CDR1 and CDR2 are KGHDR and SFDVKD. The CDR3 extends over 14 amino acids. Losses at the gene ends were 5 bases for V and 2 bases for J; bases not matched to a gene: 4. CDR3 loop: CATSVGDRNYGYTF. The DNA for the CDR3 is TGTGCCACCAGTGTTGGGGACAGAAACTATGGCTACACCTTC.

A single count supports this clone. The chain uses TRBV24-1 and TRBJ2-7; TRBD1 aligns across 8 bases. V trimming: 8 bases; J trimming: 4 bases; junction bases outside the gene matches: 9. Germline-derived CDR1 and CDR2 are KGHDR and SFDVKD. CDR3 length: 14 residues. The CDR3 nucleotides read TGTGCCACCATGGCCGGGACAGGAGTATACGAGCAGTACTTC. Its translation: CATMAGTGVYEQYF.

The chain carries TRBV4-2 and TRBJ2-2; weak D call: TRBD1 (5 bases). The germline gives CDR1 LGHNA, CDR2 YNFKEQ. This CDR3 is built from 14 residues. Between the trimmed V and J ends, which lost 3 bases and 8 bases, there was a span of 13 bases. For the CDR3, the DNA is TGTGCCAGCAGCCAGGACACAATGGGGGGGGAGCTGTTTTTT. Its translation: CASSQDTMGGELFF.

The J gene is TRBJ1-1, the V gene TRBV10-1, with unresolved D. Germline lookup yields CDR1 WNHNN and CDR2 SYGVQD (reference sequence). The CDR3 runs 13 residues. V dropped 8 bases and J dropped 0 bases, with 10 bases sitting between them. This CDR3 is CASGEIVNTEAFF. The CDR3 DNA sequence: TGCGCCAGCGGAGAGATTGTGAACACTGAAGCTTTCTTT.

CDR3 loop: CASSPGRGSGNTIYF. The CDR3 DNA sequence: TGTGCCAGCAGCCCCGGCCGGGGGTCTGGAAACACCATATATTTT. This chain links TRBV7-9 with TRBJ1-3; D is perhaps TRBD1 (5 bases). The germline CDR1 and CDR2 sequences are SEHNR and FQNEAQ (reference sequence). V was cut by 5 bases and J by 1 base, with 12 bases left in between. This CDR3 is built from 15 residues.

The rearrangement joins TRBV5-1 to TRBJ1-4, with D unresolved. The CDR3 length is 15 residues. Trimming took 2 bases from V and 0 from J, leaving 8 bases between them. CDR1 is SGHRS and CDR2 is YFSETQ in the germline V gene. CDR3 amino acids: CASSFEAATNEKLFF. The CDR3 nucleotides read TGCGCCAGCAGCTTTGAGGCTGCAACTAATGAAAAACTGTTTTTT.

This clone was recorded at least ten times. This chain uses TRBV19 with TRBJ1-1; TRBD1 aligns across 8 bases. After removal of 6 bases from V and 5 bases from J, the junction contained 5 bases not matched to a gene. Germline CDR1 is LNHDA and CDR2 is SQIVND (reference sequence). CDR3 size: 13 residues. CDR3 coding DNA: TGTGCCAGTAGGCCACAGGGGGGGACTGAAGCTTTCTTT. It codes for CASRPQGGTEAFF.